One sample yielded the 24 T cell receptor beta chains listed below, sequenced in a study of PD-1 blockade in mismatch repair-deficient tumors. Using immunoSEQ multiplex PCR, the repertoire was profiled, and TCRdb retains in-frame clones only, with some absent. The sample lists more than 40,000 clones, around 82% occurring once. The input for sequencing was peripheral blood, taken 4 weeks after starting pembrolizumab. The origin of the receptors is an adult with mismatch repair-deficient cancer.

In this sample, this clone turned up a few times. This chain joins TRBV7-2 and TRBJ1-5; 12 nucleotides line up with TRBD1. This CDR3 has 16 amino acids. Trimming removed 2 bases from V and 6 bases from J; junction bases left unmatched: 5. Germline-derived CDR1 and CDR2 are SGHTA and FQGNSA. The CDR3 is CASSLYPGQGAQPQHF. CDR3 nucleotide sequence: TGTGCCAGCAGCTTATACCCGGGACAGGGGGCTCAGCCCCAGCATTTT. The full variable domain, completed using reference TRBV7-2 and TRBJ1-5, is GAGVSQSPSNKVTEKGKDVELRCDPISGHTALYWYRQSLGQGLEFLIYFQGNSAPDKSGLPSDRFSAERTGGSVSTLTIQRTQQEDSAVYLCASSLYPGQGAQPQHFGDGTRLSIL.

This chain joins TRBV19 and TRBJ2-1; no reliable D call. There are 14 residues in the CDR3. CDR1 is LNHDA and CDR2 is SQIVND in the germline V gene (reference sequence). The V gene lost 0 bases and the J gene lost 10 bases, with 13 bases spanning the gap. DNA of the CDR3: TGTGCCAGTAGTATAGATCTTCGGCAGTTAGAGCAGTTCTTC. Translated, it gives CASSIDLRQLEQFF.

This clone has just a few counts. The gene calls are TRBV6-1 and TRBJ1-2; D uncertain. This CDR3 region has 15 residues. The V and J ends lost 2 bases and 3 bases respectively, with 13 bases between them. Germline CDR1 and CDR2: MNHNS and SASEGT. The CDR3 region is CASSEKHRSYYGYTF. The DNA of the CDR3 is TGTGCCAGCAGTGAAAAACACCGGAGTTACTATGGCTACACCTTC.

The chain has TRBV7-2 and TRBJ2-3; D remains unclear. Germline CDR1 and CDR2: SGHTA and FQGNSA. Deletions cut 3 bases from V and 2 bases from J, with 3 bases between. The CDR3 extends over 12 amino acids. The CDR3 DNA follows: TGTGCCAGCAGCTTCGACACAGATACGCAGTATTTT. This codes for CASSFDTDTQYF.

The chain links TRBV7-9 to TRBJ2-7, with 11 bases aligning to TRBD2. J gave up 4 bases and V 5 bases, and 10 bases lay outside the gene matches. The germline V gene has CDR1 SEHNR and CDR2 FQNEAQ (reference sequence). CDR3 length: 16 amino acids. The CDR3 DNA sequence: TGTGCCAGCAGCCCAGAAGGGGCTAGCGGGAGGTACGAGCAGTACTTC. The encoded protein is CASSPEGASGRYEQYF.

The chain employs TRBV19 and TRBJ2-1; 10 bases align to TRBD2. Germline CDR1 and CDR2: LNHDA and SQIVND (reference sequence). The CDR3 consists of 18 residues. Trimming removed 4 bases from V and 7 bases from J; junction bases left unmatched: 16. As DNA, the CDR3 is TGTGCCAGTAGTAGCCTCGGGACTAGCGAGAGGGGGGTTAATGAGCAGTTCTTC. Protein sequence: CASSSLGTSERGVNEQFF.

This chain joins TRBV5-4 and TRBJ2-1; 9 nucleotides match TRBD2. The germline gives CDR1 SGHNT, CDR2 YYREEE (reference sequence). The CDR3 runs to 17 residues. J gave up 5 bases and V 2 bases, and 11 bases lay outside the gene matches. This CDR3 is CASSLGVAGGGNNEQFF. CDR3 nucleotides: TGTGCCAGCAGCTTAGGTGTCGCGGGAGGGGGGAACAATGAGCAGTTCTTC.

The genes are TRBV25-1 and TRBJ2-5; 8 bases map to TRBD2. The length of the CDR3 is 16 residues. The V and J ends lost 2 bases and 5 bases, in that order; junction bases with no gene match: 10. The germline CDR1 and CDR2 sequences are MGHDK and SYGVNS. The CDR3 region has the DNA TGTGCCAGCAGTGAAGGCACAGGGCGGGAGGTTGAGACCCAGTACTTC. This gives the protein CASSEGTGREVETQYF.

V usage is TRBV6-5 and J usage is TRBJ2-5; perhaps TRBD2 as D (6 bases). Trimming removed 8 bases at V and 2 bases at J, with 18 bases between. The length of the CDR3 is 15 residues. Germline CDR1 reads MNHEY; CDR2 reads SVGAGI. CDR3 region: CASGSLARHQETQYF. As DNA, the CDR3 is TGTGCCAGCGGCTCCCTAGCGAGACATCAAGAGACCCAGTACTTC.

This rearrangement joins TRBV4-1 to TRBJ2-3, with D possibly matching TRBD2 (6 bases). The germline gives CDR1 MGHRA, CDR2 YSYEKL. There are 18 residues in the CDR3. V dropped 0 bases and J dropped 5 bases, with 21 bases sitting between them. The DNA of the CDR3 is TGCGCCAGCAGCCAAGATTCCCCTGGCGGCGGGACCTTAGATACGCAGTATTTT. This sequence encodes CASSQDSPGGGTLDTQYF.

Here the CDR3 reads CASSILITGTVNYGYTF. The CDR3 DNA reads TGTGCCAGCAGCATCCTGATAACCGGGACGGTTAACTATGGCTACACCTTC. The rearrangement uses TRBV7-9 and TRBJ1-2; tentatively, D is TRBD1 (5 bases). V was clipped by 5 bases and J by 1 base, with 20 bases between them. Germline V gene data show CDR1 as SEHNR and CDR2 as FQNEAQ (reference sequence). This CDR3 comprises 17 residues.

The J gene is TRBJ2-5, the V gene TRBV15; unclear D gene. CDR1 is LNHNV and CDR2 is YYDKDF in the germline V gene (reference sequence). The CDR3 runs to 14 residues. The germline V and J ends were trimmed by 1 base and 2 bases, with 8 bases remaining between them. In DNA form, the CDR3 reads TGTGCCACCAGCAGAGGGATCAATCAAGAGACCCAGTACTTC. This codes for CATSRGINQETQYF.

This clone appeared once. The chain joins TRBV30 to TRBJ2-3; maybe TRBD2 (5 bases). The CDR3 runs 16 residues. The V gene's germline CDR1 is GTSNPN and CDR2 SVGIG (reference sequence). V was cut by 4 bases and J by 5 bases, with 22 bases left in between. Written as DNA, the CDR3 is TGTGCCTGGAACCCACGGTACGGGAAGGTCAGAGATACGCAGTATTTT. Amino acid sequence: CAWNPRYGKVRDTQYF.

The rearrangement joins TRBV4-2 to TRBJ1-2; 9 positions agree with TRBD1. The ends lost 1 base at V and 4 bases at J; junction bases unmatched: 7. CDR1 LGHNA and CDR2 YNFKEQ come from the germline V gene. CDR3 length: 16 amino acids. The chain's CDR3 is CASSQAQGQGSYGYTF. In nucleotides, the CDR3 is TGTGCCAGCAGCCAAGCTCAGGGACAGGGAAGCTATGGCTACACCTTC.

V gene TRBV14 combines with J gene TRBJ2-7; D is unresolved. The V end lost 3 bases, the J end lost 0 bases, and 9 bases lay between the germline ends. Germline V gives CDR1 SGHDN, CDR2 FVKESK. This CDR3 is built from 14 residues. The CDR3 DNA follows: TGTGCCAGCAGCCAGGTCCTAAGCTCCTACGAGCAGTACTTC. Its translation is CASSQVLSSYEQYF. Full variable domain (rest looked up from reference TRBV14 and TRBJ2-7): EAGVTQFPSHSVIEKGQTVTLRCDPISGHDNLYWYRRVMGKEIKFLLHFVKESKQDESGMPNNRFLAERTGGTYSTLKVQPAELEDSGVYFCASSQVLSSYEQYFGPGTRLTVT.

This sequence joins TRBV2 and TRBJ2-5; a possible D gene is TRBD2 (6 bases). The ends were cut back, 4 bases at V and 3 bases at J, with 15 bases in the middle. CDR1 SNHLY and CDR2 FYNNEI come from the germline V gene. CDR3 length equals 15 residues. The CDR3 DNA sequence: TGTGCCAGCAGTGGAGAAAGCGGGTGGAAAGAGACCCAGTACTTC. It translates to CASSGESGWKETQYF.

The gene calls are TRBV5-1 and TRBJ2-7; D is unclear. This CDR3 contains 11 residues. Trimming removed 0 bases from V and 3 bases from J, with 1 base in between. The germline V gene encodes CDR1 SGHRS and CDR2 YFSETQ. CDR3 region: CASSLGYEQYF. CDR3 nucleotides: TGCGCCAGCAGCTTGGGCTACGAGCAGTACTTC.

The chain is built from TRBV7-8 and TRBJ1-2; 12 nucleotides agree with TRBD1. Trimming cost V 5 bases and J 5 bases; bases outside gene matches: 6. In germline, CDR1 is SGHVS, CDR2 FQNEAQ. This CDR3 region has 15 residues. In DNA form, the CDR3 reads TGTGCCAGCAGCCAGGGACAGGGGGCTCAATATGGCTACACCTTC. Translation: CASSQGQGAQYGYTF.

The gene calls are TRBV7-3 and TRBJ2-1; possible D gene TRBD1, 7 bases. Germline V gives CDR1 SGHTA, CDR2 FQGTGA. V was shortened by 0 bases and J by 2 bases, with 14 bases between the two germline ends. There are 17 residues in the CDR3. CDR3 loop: CASSLTWQGGAYNEQFF. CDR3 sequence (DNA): TGTGCCAGCAGCTTAACCTGGCAGGGGGGCGCCTACAATGAGCAGTTCTTC.

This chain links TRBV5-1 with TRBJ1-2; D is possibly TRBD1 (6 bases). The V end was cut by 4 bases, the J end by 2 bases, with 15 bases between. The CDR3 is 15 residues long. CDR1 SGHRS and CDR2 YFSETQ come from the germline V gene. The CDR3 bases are TGCGCCAGCAGCCCTGTACAACAGGGCAACTATGGCTACACCTTC. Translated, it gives CASSPVQQGNYGYTF.

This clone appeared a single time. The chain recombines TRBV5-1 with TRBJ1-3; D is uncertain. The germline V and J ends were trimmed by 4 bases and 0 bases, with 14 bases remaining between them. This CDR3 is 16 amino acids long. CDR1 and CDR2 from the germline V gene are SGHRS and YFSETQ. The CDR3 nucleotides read TGCGCCAGCAGCGCCGAGGACGGGTTCTCTGGAAACACCATATATTTT. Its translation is CASSAEDGFSGNTIYF.

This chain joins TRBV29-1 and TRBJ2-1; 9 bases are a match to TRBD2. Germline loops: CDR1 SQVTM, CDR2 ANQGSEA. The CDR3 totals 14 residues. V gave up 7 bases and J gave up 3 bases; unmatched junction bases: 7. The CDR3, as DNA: TGCAGCGGCCTCACTAGCGGGTTCTACAATGAGCAGTTCTTC. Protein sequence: CSGLTSGFYNEQFF.

The chain's CDR3 is CASTPLGAGLGDTQYF. The DNA for the CDR3 is TGTGCCAGCACCCCCCTAGGAGCGGGATTAGGAGATACGCAGTATTTT. This rearrangement joins TRBV7-2 to TRBJ2-3, with 7 positions matching TRBD2. Germline V CDR1 and CDR2: SGHTA, FQGNSA. Trimming took 7 bases from V and 5 from J; bases not matched to a gene: 15. This CDR3 is built from 16 residues.

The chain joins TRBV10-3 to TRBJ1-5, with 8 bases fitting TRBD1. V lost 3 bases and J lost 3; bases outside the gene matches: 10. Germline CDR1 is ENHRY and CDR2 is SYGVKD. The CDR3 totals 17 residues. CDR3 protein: CAISEGRTGSDNQPQHF. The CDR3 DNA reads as TGTGCCATCAGTGAAGGGAGGACAGGGTCCGACAATCAGCCCCAGCATTTT.